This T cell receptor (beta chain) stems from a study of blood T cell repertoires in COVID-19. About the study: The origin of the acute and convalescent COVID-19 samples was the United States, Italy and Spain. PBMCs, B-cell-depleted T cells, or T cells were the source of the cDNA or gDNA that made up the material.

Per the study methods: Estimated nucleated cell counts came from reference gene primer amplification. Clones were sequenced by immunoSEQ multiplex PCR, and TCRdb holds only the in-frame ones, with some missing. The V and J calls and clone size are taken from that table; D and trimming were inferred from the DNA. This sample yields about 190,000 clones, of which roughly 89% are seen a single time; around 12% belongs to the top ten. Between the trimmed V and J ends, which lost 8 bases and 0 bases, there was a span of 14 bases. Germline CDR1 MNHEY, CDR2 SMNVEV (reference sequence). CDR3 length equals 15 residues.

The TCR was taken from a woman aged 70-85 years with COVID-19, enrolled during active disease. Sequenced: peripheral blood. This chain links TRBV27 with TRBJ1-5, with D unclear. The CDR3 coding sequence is TGTGCCAGCCCCCACAGAGTCAATAGCAATCAGCCCCAGCATTTT. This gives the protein CASPHRVNSNQPQHF.